What follows are 24 T cell receptor beta chains derived from one specimen sequenced in a study of a mutant IDH1 vaccine in newly diagnosed glioma. Antigens of these TCRs are unknown. Data came from immunoSEQ multiplex PCR; TCRdb stores just in-frame clones and leaves some out. The sample lists over 45,000 clones; around 81% were seen once. As for time point: week 5, during vaccination. What each vaccine dose contained was 300 ug of mutant IDH1 20-mer peptide, accompanied by topical imiquimod. The sample here was PBMCs, taken from a glioma patient whose treatment included an IDH1 peptide vaccine. The receptors come from a man aged 25-45 years with glioma.

The rearrangement links TRBV19 to TRBJ1-1, with 9 positions matching TRBD1. CDR1 and CDR2 (germline): LNHDA, SQIVND (reference sequence). The CDR3 contains 13 residues. The ends lost 7 bases at V and 4 bases at J; junction bases unmatched: 4. The CDR3 spells CASTRTGATEAFF. The CDR3 region has the DNA TGTGCCAGTACTCGGACAGGGGCCACTGAAGCTTTCTTT. Combining the CDR3 with reference TRBV19 and TRBJ1-1 gives the whole variable domain DGGITQSPKYLFRKEGQNVTLSCEQNLNHDAMYWYRQDPGQGLRLIYYSQIVNDFQKGDIAEGYSVSREKKESFPLTVTSAQKNPTAFYLCASTRTGATEAFFGQGTRLTVV.

In this sample, this clone turned up a few times. This chain links TRBV5-5 with TRBJ1-5; no firm D call. The V gene's germline CDR1 is SGHKS and CDR2 YYEKEE (reference sequence). V shed 4 bases and J shed 3 bases, with 14 bases lying between them. The CDR3 is 15 amino acids. CDR3 DNA sequence: TGTGCCAGCAGCCTGTGGTGGGGATACAATCAGCCCCAGCATTTT. Translation: CASSLWWGYNQPQHF.

This clone was observed once. J is TRBJ2-2 and V is TRBV29-1; tentative D call: TRBD1 (6 bases). The CDR3 runs 14 residues. The germline CDR1 and CDR2 sequences are SQVTM and ANQGSEA. Trimming removed 3 bases from V and 6 bases from J, with 14 bases in between. For the CDR3, the DNA is TGCAGCGTTGAGTACAGGGCTGCGCCCGGGGAGCTGTTTTTT. Translating gives CSVEYRAAPGELFF.

This clone was counted between two and nine times. J is TRBJ1-4 and V is TRBV6-6; possibly TRBD1 for D (5 bases). The V end lost 2 bases, the J end lost 8 bases, and 12 bases lay between the germline ends. The CDR3 totals 14 residues. Germline loops: CDR1 MNHNY, CDR2 SVGAGI (reference sequence). The CDR3 bases are TGTGCCAGCAGTTACGAAGGGGTTGACGAAAAACTGTTTTTT. Its protein is CASSYEGVDEKLFF.

The count of this clone is one. In DNA form, the CDR3 reads TGTGCCAGCAGCTTAGCGCAGGGGATCGACTATGGCTACACCTTC. Translating gives CASSLAQGIDYGYTF. The chain carries TRBV7-8 and TRBJ1-2, with TRBD1 as a possible D gene (6 bases). In germline, CDR1 is SGHVS, CDR2 FQNEAQ. Trimming took off 0 bases at V and 3 bases at J, with 11 bases between the two ends. This CDR3 spans 15 amino acids.

V and J are TRBV7-6 and TRBJ2-1; TRBD2 might be the D (6 bases). This CDR3 is 14 amino acids long. The V and J ends lost 10 bases and 0 bases respectively, with 13 bases between them. Germline CDR1 is SGHVS and CDR2 is FNYEAQ. CDR3 loop: CATSGTPSYNEQFF. CDR3 nucleotide sequence: TGTGCCACCAGTGGGACTCCCTCCTACAATGAGCAGTTCTTC.

The chain uses TRBV5-1 and TRBJ2-7, with 7 bases lining up with TRBD1. J was trimmed by 2 bases and V by 2 bases; bases with no gene match: 7. Germline V CDR1 and CDR2: SGHRS, YFSETQ. The CDR3 length is 15 residues. CDR3 region: CASSFTGTATYEQYF. The CDR3, as DNA: TGCGCCAGCAGCTTCACCGGGACAGCGACCTACGAGCAGTACTTC.

This clone was recorded only once. V usage is TRBV27 and J usage is TRBJ2-7; 8 positions agree with TRBD2. After removal of 3 bases from V and 2 bases from J, the junction contained 3 bases not matched to a gene. This CDR3 has 14 residues. In germline, CDR1 is MNHEY, CDR2 SMNVEV (reference sequence). For the CDR3, the DNA is TGTGCCAGCAGTTTGGGACTAGGAACCTACGAGCAGTACTTC. It codes for CASSLGLGTYEQYF.

CDR3 protein: CASSNTNTGELFF. The CDR3 DNA reads as TGTGCCAGCAGTAACACCAACACCGGGGAGCTGTTTTTT. The chain carries TRBV6-4 and TRBJ2-2; D unclear. CDR1 MRHNA and CDR2 SNTAGT come from the germline V gene. The ends were cut back, 5 bases at V and 2 bases at J, with 6 bases in the middle. This CDR3 is built from 13 residues.

The chain carries TRBV27 and TRBJ2-4; tentatively, D is TRBD1 or TRBD2 (5 bases each). The germline V gene has CDR1 MNHEY and CDR2 SMNVEV (reference sequence). The CDR3 consists of 17 residues. Trimming pared 5 bases from V and 1 base from J, leaving 18 bases between. The CDR3 bases are TGTGCCAGCAGTAAACCGGGACCCGGGGCGGCCAAAAACATTCAGTACTTC. Its translation: CASSKPGPGAAKNIQYF.

The rearrangement links TRBV5-1 to TRBJ2-7; a possible D gene is TRBD1 (5 bases). This CDR3 is 14 amino acids long. Germline V gene lookup returns CDR1 SGHRS and CDR2 YFSETQ. Trimming took off 0 bases at V and 1 base at J, with 8 bases between the two ends. CDR3 coding DNA: TGCGCCAGCAGCTTGGGACAGAGATCCTACGAGCAGTACTTC. Protein product: CASSLGQRSYEQYF.

The rearrangement links TRBV10-2 to TRBJ1-4, with D uncertain. Deletions cut 6 bases from V and 3 bases from J, with 11 bases between. Per germline, CDR1 WSHSY and CDR2 SAAADI. This CDR3 is built from 14 residues. In DNA, the CDR3 is TGCGCCAGCAGCTTCAGAGTTCCTAATGAAAAACTGTTTTTT. This sequence encodes CASSFRVPNEKLFF.

V usage is TRBV28 and J usage is TRBJ2-5, with a possible D match to TRBD2 (7 bases). V dropped 8 bases and J dropped 0 bases, with 25 bases sitting between them. CDR3 size: 18 residues. Germline V CDR1 and CDR2: MDHEN, SYDVKM. The CDR3 sequence is CASQSAGAGGAYQETQYF. CDR3 DNA: TGTGCCAGCCAATCCGCGGGGGCTGGGGGGGCGTACCAAGAGACCCAGTACTTC.

The V and J genes are TRBV11-2 and TRBJ2-7; TRBD1 is a possible D gene (6 bases). The germline CDR1 and CDR2 sequences are SGHAT and FQNNGV. V was cut by 4 bases and J by 2 bases, with 15 bases left in between. The CDR3 covers 15 residues. For the CDR3, the DNA is TGTGCCAGCAGCTCGAACCGGGACATCACCTACGAGCAGTACTTC. This codes for CASSSNRDITYEQYF.

V and J are TRBV19 and TRBJ1-1; weak D call: TRBD1 (6 bases). The CDR3 extends over 14 amino acids. Trimming pared 7 bases from V and 5 bases from J, leaving 17 bases between. Germline CDR1 and CDR2: LNHDA and SQIVND (reference sequence). The CDR3: CASIGILQGTEAFF. CDR3 in DNA: TGTGCCAGTATCGGCATTCTCCAGGGGACTGAAGCTTTCTTT.

V and J are TRBV29-1 and TRBJ1-1, with 7 bases aligning to TRBD1. Germline loops: CDR1 SQVTM, CDR2 ANQGSEA. V lost 7 bases, J lost 2 bases, and 10 bases stayed unmatched. The CDR3 extends over 14 amino acids. In DNA form, the CDR3 reads TGCAGCGCACCCCGACAGGGACTTAACACTGAAGCTTTCTTT. It is translated as CSAPRQGLNTEAFF.

The chain combines TRBV5-1 with TRBJ1-1, with D possibly being TRBD1 (6 bases). The V and J ends lost 0 bases and 4 bases respectively, with 13 bases between them. Germline V gene sequence: CDR1 SGHRS, CDR2 YFSETQ. This CDR3 has 15 amino acids. CDR3 sequence: CASSLAQQGSTEAFF. CDR3 bases: TGCGCCAGCAGCTTGGCCCAACAGGGAAGCACTGAAGCTTTCTTT.

This rearrangement joins TRBV28 to TRBJ1-2, with 7 bases matching TRBD1. Germline lookup yields CDR1 MDHEN and CDR2 SYDVKM. The CDR3 covers 16 residues. Losses at the gene ends were 7 bases for V and 1 base for J; bases not matched to a gene: 12. Written as DNA, the CDR3 is TGTGCCAGCACTCCCGGAGGCGCAGGGGGTAACTATGGCTACACCTTC. This sequence encodes CASTPGGAGGNYGYTF.

A single count supports this clone. V is TRBV6-5 and J is TRBJ1-2; perhaps TRBD1 as D (5 bases). CDR1 and CDR2 (germline): MNHEY, SVGAGI. This CDR3 contains 12 residues. V gave up 11 bases and J gave up 8 bases, with 18 bases separating them. CDR3 sequence reads: CAGIGGELGYTF. The CDR3 coding sequence is TGTGCCGGTATCGGGGGGGAGCTGGGCTACACCTTC.

This chain connects TRBV27 to TRBJ2-7; D is unclear. The CDR3 contains 15 residues. Germline V gene lookup returns CDR1 MNHEY and CDR2 SMNVEV (reference sequence). Trimming cost V 5 bases and J 4 bases, with 18 bases left between them. The DNA for the CDR3 is TGTGCCAGCAGTGCCCGGGCCGAGGTAGGTTACGAGCAGTACTTC. This gives the protein CASSARAEVGYEQYF.

The rearrangement joins TRBV5-1 to TRBJ2-1; 8 bases are shared with TRBD1. CDR3 length: 14 amino acids. The V gene's germline CDR1 is SGHRS and CDR2 YFSETQ. Unmatched junction bases numbered 7, after V lost 2 bases and J lost 9 bases. CDR3 amino acids: CASSFTTGDGEQFF. The CDR3 DNA reads TGCGCCAGCAGCTTTACGACAGGGGATGGTGAGCAGTTCTTC.

The rearrangement joins TRBV19 to TRBJ2-1; 9 nucleotides align to TRBD1. The CDR3 covers 14 residues. Germline values: CDR1 LNHDA, CDR2 SQIVND (reference sequence). J was trimmed by 4 bases and V by 9 bases; bases with no gene match: 7. The CDR3 DNA reads as TGTGCCAGCAGAACAGGGGGCCCGTACAATGAGCAGTTCTTC. Protein sequence: CASRTGGPYNEQFF.

The chain recombines TRBV5-5 with TRBJ2-7; 8 bases match TRBD1. Germline-derived CDR1 and CDR2 are SGHKS and YYEKEE (reference sequence). J gave up 1 base and V 4 bases, and 7 bases lay outside the gene matches. The CDR3 spans 15 residues. The CDR3 nucleotides are TGTGCCAGCAGCCATGGACAGGGACCATCCTACGAGCAGTACTTC. Translation: CASSHGQGPSYEQYF.

This chain uses TRBV5-4 with TRBJ1-1; D remains ambiguous. Germline CDR1 is SGHNT and CDR2 is YYREEE (reference sequence). The ends were cut back, 0 bases at V and 2 bases at J, with 14 bases in the middle. The CDR3 spans 16 residues. The CDR3 DNA reads as TGTGCCAGCAGCTTGGCGGAGGGCACCGTAAACACTGAAGCTTTCTTT. As protein: CASSLAEGTVNTEAFF.